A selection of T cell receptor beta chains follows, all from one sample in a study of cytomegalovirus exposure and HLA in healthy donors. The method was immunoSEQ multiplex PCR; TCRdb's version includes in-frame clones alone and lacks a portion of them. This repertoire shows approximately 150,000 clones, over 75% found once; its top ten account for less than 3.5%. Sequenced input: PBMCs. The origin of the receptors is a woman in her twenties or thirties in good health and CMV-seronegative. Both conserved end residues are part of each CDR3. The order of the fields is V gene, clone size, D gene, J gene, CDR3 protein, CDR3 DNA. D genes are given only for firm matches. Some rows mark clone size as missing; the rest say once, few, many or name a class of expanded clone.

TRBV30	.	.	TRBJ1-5	CAWREGNQPQHF	TGTGCCTGGAGAGAGGGCAATCAGCCCCAGCATTTT
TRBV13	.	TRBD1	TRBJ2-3	CASSSGTGGSDTQYF	TGTGCCAGCAGCTCAGGGACAGGGGGTTCAGATACGCAGTATTTT
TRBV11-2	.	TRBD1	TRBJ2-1	CASSLGTGHYNEQFF	TGTGCCAGCAGCTTAGGGACAGGCCACTACAATGAGCAGTTCTTC
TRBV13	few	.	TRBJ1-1	CASSSGQGLYTEAFF	TGTGCCAGCAGCTCAGGGCAGGGGCTCTACACTGAAGCTTTCTTT
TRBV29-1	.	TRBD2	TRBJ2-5	CSVASSGSETQYF	TGCAGCGTTGCTTCTAGCGGGAGTGAGACCCAGTACTTC
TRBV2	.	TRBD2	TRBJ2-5	CASAGTSGPEETQYF	TGTGCCAGTGCCGGGACTAGCGGGCCCGAAGAGACCCAGTACTTC
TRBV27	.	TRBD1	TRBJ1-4	CASSSRTGGNEKLFF	TGTGCCAGCAGTTCCCGGACAGGCGGGAATGAAAAACTGTTTTTT
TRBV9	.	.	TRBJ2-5	CASSGGLRETQYF	TGTGCCAGCAGCGGGGGCTTGAGAGAGACCCAGTACTTC
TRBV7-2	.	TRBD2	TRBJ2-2	CASSLEGLAGGQAGELFF	TGTGCCAGCAGCTTAGAGGGACTAGCGGGGGGGCAAGCTGGGGAGCTGTTTTTT
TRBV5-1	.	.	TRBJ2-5	CASSRTETQETQYF	TGCGCCAGCAGCCGGACAGAAACACAAGAGACCCAGTACTTC
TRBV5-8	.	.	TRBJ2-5	CASSLVLGGETQYF	TGTGCCAGCAGCTTGGTATTGGGGGGAGAGACCCAGTACTTC
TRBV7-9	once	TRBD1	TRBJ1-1	CASSSTTGTENTEAFF	TGTGCCAGCAGCTCCACGACCGGGACAGAGAACACTGAAGCTTTCTTT
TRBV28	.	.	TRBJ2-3	CASSSPDITTDTQYF	TGTGCCAGCAGTTCCCCGGACATAACCACAGATACGCAGTATTTT
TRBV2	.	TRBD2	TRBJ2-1	CASSDKGLPPNEQFF	TGTGCCAGCAGTGACAAGGGACTACCTCCCAATGAGCAGTTCTTC
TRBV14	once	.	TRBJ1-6	CASSRGGAYNSPLHF	TGTGCCAGCAGCCGGGGGGGGGCCTATAATTCACCCCTCCACTTT
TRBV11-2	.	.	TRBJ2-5	CASSLRQEPQETQYF	TGTGCCAGCAGCCTGAGACAGGAGCCACAAGAGACCCAGTACTTC